Listed here are 20 T cell receptor beta chains from one sample, sequenced in a study of molecular identifiers for immune sequencing clone quantification. MiXCR was run by TCRdb on the PCR reads, yielding one entry per CDR3 protein. The sample shows 60,000 to 70,000 distinct CDR3 sequences, about 17% of them seen only once. The sequencing input was naive CD8+ T cells from blood, with Jurkat cell RNA spiked in. Subset indicated: FACS-sorted CD8+CD4-CCR7+CD45RA+ naive T cells. The receptors derive from a human donor in good health. Some libraries in this study had Jurkat cell RNA spiked in.

This clonotype was seen ten or more times. V is TRBV28 and J is TRBJ2-7, with a weak D call TRBD2 (5 bases). Germline V CDR1 and CDR2: MDHEN, SYDVKM. The CDR3 length is 13 residues. The germline V and J ends were trimmed by 5 bases and 3 bases, with 11 bases remaining between them. CDR3 amino acids: CASSVGLLYEQYF. In nucleotides, the CDR3 is TGTGCCAGCAGTGTTGGACTGCTCTACGAGCAGTACTTC.

This clonotype has ten or more counts. This chain uses TRBV28 with TRBJ1-1, with 7 positions matching TRBD1. The trim removed 7 bases at V and 3 bases at J, leaving 14 bases unmatched. Germline CDR1 reads MDHEN; CDR2 reads SYDVKM. CDR3 length: 16 residues. The CDR3 is CASTQLKTGTDTEAFF. The CDR3 DNA sequence: TGTGCCAGCACCCAACTCAAGACAGGGACGGACACTGAAGCTTTCTTT. The full variable domain, in which reference TRBV28 and TRBJ1-1 provide the parts outside the CDR3, is DVKVTQSSRYLVKRTGEKVFLECVQDMDHENMFWYRQDPGLGLRLIYFSYDVKMKEKGDIPEGYSVSREKKERFSLILESASTNQTSMYLCASTQLKTGTDTEAFFGQGTRLTVV.

This clonotype was found many times. This sequence joins TRBV4-1 and TRBJ2-1; 8 nucleotides line up with TRBD1. V was clipped by 0 bases and J by 5 bases; unmatched bases: 12. The V gene's germline CDR1 is MGHRA and CDR2 YSYEKL. This CDR3 has 18 amino acids. CDR3 sequence: CASSQDRTGLARDNEQFF. In nucleotides, the CDR3 is TGCGCCAGCAGCCAAGATAGGACAGGGCTAGCACGAGACAATGAGCAGTTCTTC.

This clonotype was counted only a few times. The chain joins TRBV9 to TRBJ2-7, with 10 nucleotides matching TRBD2. The CDR3 is 15 residues long. V dropped 0 bases and J dropped 3; count of bases not matched to a gene: 3. Germline assignment: CDR1 SGDLS and CDR2 YYNGEE. CDR3 residues: CASSVGVAGGYEQYF. The CDR3 nucleotides are TGTGCCAGCAGCGTAGGGGTAGCGGGAGGCTACGAGCAGTACTTC.

This clonotype has just a few counts. The rearrangement joins TRBV11-2 to TRBJ2-7; D gene unclear. CDR1 is SGHAT and CDR2 is FQNNGV in the germline V gene. This CDR3 region has 15 residues. V was cut by 4 bases and J by 0 bases, with 13 bases left in between. The CDR3 DNA is TGTGCCAGCAGCTCAACAGTGGCTCTCTCCTACGAGCAGTACTTC. Translating gives CASSSTVALSYEQYF.

Turning to this clonotype: A much more abundant neighbour one base away suggests this may be a read error. The rearrangement joins TRBV9 to TRBJ1-1, with 8 bases matching TRBD1. The CDR3 totals 11 residues. Germline assignment: CDR1 SGDLS and CDR2 YYNGEE. The ends lost 7 bases at V and 7 bases at J; junction bases unmatched: 3. The CDR3 bases are TGTGCCAGCTCAGGGGGCTGTGAAGCTTTCTTT. Translation: CASSGGCEAFF.

This clonotype has a handful of counts. This chain joins TRBV19 and TRBJ2-1; weak D call: TRBD2 (6 bases). Germline-derived CDR1 and CDR2 are LNHDA and SQIVND (reference sequence). The CDR3 consists of 21 residues. V was pared by 4 bases and J by 5 bases, with 33 bases between. The CDR3 spells CASSTLGGSDRLYTPDNEQFF. In DNA, the CDR3 is TGTGCCAGTAGTACGTTGGGGGGATCGGACCGACTATATACCCCCGACAATGAGCAGTTCTTC.

This clonotype was counted many times. V and J are TRBV7-9 and TRBJ1-1, with unresolved D. V lost 4 bases and J 2 bases, leaving 8 bases between the germline ends. Germline V gives CDR1 SEHNR, CDR2 FQNEAQ (reference sequence). The CDR3 has 13 residues. CDR3 in amino acids: CASSSPGNTEAFF. CDR3 DNA sequence: TGTGCCAGCAGCTCGCCAGGTAACACTGAAGCTTTCTTT.

The sample holds many counts of this clonotype. The rearrangement links TRBV7-8 to TRBJ2-3; TRBD2 agrees at 11 bases. The CDR3 is made up of 18 amino acids. J lost 5 bases, V lost 4 bases, and 14 bases had no gene match. Germline values: CDR1 SGHVS, CDR2 FQNEAQ. This chain's CDR3 is CASSYTLAGGPSGDTQYF. For the CDR3, the DNA is TGTGCCAGCAGCTACACATTAGCGGGAGGGCCGTCGGGAGATACGCAGTATTTT.

This clonotype was counted ten times or more. The CDR3 DNA is TGTGCCAACGCTGGGGGGCGAGATACGCAGTATTTT. It specifies CANAGGRDTQYF. The chain has TRBV12-3 or TRBV12-4 and TRBJ2-3; perhaps D is TRBD1 or TRBD2 (6 bases each). The CDR3 is 12 amino acids. V lost 10 bases and J lost 5, with 13 bases in between.

Written as DNA, the CDR3 is TGTGCCAGCAGTTTACTCCCGGGACAGGGACGTGGCTACACCTTC. This gives the protein CASSLLPGQGRGYTF. The rearrangement joins TRBV27 to TRBJ1-2, with 9 bases lining up with TRBD1. The V gene end was trimmed by 2 bases and the J gene end by 7 bases; junction bases not matched to a gene: 8. The length of the CDR3 is 15 residues. CDR1 MNHEY and CDR2 SMNVEV come from the germline V gene (reference sequence).

This clonotype was seen at least ten times. The V gene is TRBV11-2, the J gene TRBJ2-3; 13 bases are shared with TRBD2. CDR3 size: 16 residues. Germline V gene sequence: CDR1 SGHAT, CDR2 FQNNGV. V lost 5 bases and J lost 4; bases outside the gene matches: 6. CDR3 residues: CASSQLAGGPSDTQYF. In DNA, the CDR3 is TGTGCCAGCAGCCAACTAGCGGGAGGGCCGTCAGATACGCAGTATTTT.

This clonotype was seen repeatedly, ten times or more. V usage is TRBV20-1 and J usage is TRBJ2-7, with 10 bases aligning to TRBD2. This CDR3 region has 18 residues. The V segment lost 3 bases and the J segment 5 bases; nucleotides outside the gene matches: 19. CDR1 is DFQATT and CDR2 is SNEGSKA in the germline V gene (reference sequence). CDR3 sequence reads: CSASRLNPNSGRFHEQYF. The CDR3 bases are TGCAGTGCTAGTCGATTGAACCCAAATAGCGGGAGGTTCCACGAGCAGTACTTC.

A note on this clonotype: Being one base from a much bigger clone, this may be a read error. J is TRBJ1-5 and V is TRBV28; D is perhaps TRBD1 (5 bases). The CDR3 spans 14 residues. Germline V gene lookup returns CDR1 MDHEN and CDR2 SYDVKM. Here the CDR3 DNA reads TGTGCCGGCAGTTTCGGGGGGACGAATCAGCCCCAGCATTTT. Translating it yields CAGSFGGTNQPQHF.

This clonotype was seen a handful of times. This sequence joins TRBV5-4 and TRBJ2-3; the D is unclear. This CDR3 has 14 amino acids. CDR1 is SGHNT, CDR2 YYREEE, per germline (reference sequence). V was shortened by 4 bases and J by 0 bases, with 9 bases between the two germline ends. CDR3 sequence (DNA): TGTGCCAGCAGCCAGGCCGACAGCACAGATACGCAGTATTTT. Translated: CASSQADSTDTQYF.

This clonotype was seen at least ten times. The chain recombines TRBV28 with TRBJ2-5, with 8 bases that match TRBD1. Unmatched junction bases numbered 16, after V lost 2 bases and J lost 11 bases. Per the germline V gene, CDR1 is MDHEN and CDR2 is SYDVKM. The CDR3 is 16 amino acids. CDR3 coding DNA: TGTGCCAGCAGTTTAGCGGCAGGGGGCGATTGGTTAGGTCAGTACTTC. The encoded protein is CASSLAAGGDWLGQYF.

This clonotype came up many times. The chain is built from TRBV2 and TRBJ1-1; D unresolved. This CDR3 has 17 residues. V was clipped by 3 bases and J by 5 bases, with 22 bases between them. Germline V CDR1 and CDR2: SNHLY, FYNNEI. The CDR3 here is CASSDPVDRASETEAFF. CDR3 DNA sequence: TGTGCCAGCAGTGATCCCGTTGATAGGGCCTCGGAGACTGAAGCTTTCTTT.

A note on this clonotype: A much larger clone lies one base from this, so it may be a read error. The chain is built from TRBV4-1 and TRBJ2-1; 8 bases agree with TRBD1. The CDR3 runs 16 residues. CDR1 MGHRA and CDR2 YSYEKL come from the germline V gene. DNA for the CDR3: TGCGTCAGCAGCCAAGGACCGGACAGGGCCTACAATGAGCAGTTCTTC. This sequence encodes CVSSQGPDRAYNEQFF.

This clonotype was detected ten times or more. This chain connects TRBV4-3 to TRBJ2-1; the D is unclear. Trimming pared 0 bases from V and 12 bases from J, leaving 12 bases between. The CDR3 totals 13 residues. Germline CDR1 reads LGHNA; CDR2 reads YSLEER. The CDR3 region is CASSQDILGMQFF. The CDR3 DNA is TGCGCCAGCAGCCAAGATATTTTAGGGATGCAGTTCTTC.

This clonotype occurred many times. The chain carries TRBV20-1 and TRBJ2-5, with D possibly matching TRBD1 (7 bases). Germline V gives CDR1 DFQATT, CDR2 SNEGSKA (reference sequence). The CDR3 is 17 residues long. The V end was cut by 6 bases, the J end by 2 bases, with 25 bases between. CDR3 protein: CSALSRGGQEGQETQYF. CDR3 in DNA: TGCAGTGCCCTTTCACGAGGAGGACAGGAGGGACAAGAGACCCAGTACTTC.